This T cell receptor (beta chain) derives from a study of cytomegalovirus exposure and HLA in healthy donors. Study outcomes and limitations: In an earlier analysis, in around 590 donors, most V segments appeared productive either ~90% or ~30% of the time. Later examination showed HLA-associated TCR beta chains had greater clonal expansion than equally common others.

A multiplex PCR was run with 60 Vbeta primers and 13 Jbeta primers. Produced via immunoSEQ multiplex PCR; TCRdb's table is partial and in-frame only. Altogether approximately 150,000 clones are present, 68% being singletons, with the ten largest covering around 4.5%. Trimming at V came to 3 bases and at J to 8 bases, leaving 17 bases not matched to a gene. Germline V gene lookup returns CDR1 SGDLS and CDR2 YYNGEE. This CDR3 has 18 amino acids. About this clone itself: Antigen: not known.

The receptor was derived from a woman younger than 35 in good health and CMV-seropositive. The sequenced sample was PBMCs. J is TRBJ1-4 and V is TRBV9, with 9 positions matching TRBD1. CDR3 bases: TGTGCCAGCAGCGCAGGCACCATTGCGGGGACAGGGAGGGAAAAACTGTTTTTT. It translates to CASSAGTIAGTGREKLFF.